Detailed here is one TCR beta chain. This entry belongs to a study of blood T cell repertoires in COVID-19. Study-level information: COVID-19 samples from acute and convalescent phases originated in the United States, Italy and Spain. T cells, B-cell-depleted T cells, or PBMCs provided the cDNA or gDNA that served as material.

Original methodology: The assay estimated nucleated cells by amplifying reference gene primers. TCRdb's table, derived via immunoSEQ multiplex PCR, lists solely in-frame clones and lacks some. For V, J and clone size, that table is used; D and trimming come from the DNA. Of 95,000 to 150,000 clones in the sample, 88% were seen once. The sequenced material came from peripheral blood. The clonotype originates from a human donor in a cohort sampled during active COVID-19.

CDR3 DNA sequence: TGTGCCAGCTCCCTGGGGAGCGGGAGCAATGAGCAGTTCTTC. Translation gives CASSLGSGSNEQFF. The chain carries TRBV18 and TRBJ2-1; 8 bases map to TRBD2. V gave up 6 bases and J gave up 6 bases; unmatched junction bases: 7. Germline-derived CDR1 and CDR2 are KGHSH and LQKENI. CDR3 length: 14 amino acids. The full variable domain, with the rest looked up from reference TRBV18 and TRBJ2-1, is NAGVMQNPRHLVRRRGQEARLRCSPMKGHSHVYWYRQLPEEGLKFMVYLQKENIIDESGMPKERFSAEFPKEGPSILRIQQVVRGDSAAYFCASSLGSGSNEQFFGPGTRLTVL.